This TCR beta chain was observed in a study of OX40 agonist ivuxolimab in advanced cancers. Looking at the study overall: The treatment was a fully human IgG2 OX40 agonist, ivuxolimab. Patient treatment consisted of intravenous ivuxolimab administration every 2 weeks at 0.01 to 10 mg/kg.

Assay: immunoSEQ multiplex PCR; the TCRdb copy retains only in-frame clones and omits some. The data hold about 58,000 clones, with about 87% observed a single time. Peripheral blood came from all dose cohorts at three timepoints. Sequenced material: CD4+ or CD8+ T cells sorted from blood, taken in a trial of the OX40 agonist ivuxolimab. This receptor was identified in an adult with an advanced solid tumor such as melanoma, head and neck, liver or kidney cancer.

CDR3 sequence (DNA): TGTGCCAGCAGTCTTCAGGGAGATGAAAAACTGTTTTTT. Protein product: CASSLQGDEKLFF. The chain has TRBV2 and TRBJ1-4; a weak D match, TRBD1 (5 bases). This CDR3 comprises 13 residues. Germline lookup yields CDR1 SNHLY and CDR2 FYNNEI. V shed 5 bases and J shed 6 bases, with 10 bases lying between them.